This T cell receptor (beta chain) stems from a study of blood T cell repertoires in COVID-19. This clone showed up just a few times. The CDR3 has 13 amino acids. Trimming removed 8 bases from V and 4 bases from J; junction bases left unmatched: 7. Germline V gives CDR1 MNHEY, CDR2 SVGAGI. Libraries were prepared by immunoSEQ multiplex PCR; TCRdb keeps only in-frame clonotypes and omits some of them. This repertoire shows some 190,000 clones, about 88% found once; its top ten account for approximately 1.1%. This receptor was identified in a man aged 30 to 45 with acute or convalescent COVID-19. V and J are TRBV6-5 and TRBJ2-7; TRBD2 matches at 8 bases. The sequenced sample consisted of peripheral blood. CDR3 nucleotide sequence: TGTGCCAGCGAGCGAGCGGGGGTTTACGAGCAGTACTTC. It is translated as CASERAGVYEQYF.